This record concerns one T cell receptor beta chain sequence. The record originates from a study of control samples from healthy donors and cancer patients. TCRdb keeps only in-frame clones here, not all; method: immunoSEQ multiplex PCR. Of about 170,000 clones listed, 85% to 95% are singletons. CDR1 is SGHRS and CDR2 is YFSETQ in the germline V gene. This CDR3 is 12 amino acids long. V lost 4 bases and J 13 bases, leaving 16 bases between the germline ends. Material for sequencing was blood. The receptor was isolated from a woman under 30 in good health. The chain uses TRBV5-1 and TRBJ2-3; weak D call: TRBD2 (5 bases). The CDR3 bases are TGCGCCAGCAGCGAGGGCCTCCTGGGAGAGTATTTT. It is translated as CASSEGLLGEYF. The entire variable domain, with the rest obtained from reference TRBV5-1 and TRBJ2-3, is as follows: KAGVTQTPRYLIKTRGQQVTLSCSPISGHRSVSWYQQTPGQGLQFLFEYFSETQRNKGNFPGRFSGRQFSNSRSEMNVSTLELGDSALYLCASSEGLLGEYFGPGTRLTVL.